This TCR beta chain was found in a study of cytomegalovirus exposure and HLA in healthy donors. A note on this clone: Its antigen is not known.

Healthy people donating bone marrow made up the donors. Broader study findings: The authors enumerated over 150 TCR beta chains as linked to cytomegalovirus.

Primers: 60 Vbeta forward and 13 Jbeta reverse. Repertoires were generated with immunoSEQ multiplex PCR, while TCRdb's copy carries only in-frame clones and drops some. In the table there are over 95,000 clones, around 77% of which are singletons. What was sequenced was PBMCs. The origin of this receptor is a man between 35 and 55 years old in good health and CMV-seronegative.

The CDR3 protein is CASSRTSGRLFQETQYF. As DNA, the CDR3 is TGTGCCAGCAGCCGGACTAGCGGGAGACTGTTCCAAGAGACCCAGTACTTC. V gene TRBV9 combines with J gene TRBJ2-5, with 13 nucleotides matching TRBD2. The CDR3 is 17 amino acids. Germline V lookup: CDR1 SGDLS, CDR2 YYNGEE. The ends lost 4 bases at V and 1 base at J; junction bases unmatched: 7.